This T cell receptor (beta chain) was retrieved from a study of cytomegalovirus exposure and HLA in healthy donors. Clones were read by immunoSEQ multiplex PCR, and TCRdb kept only the in-frame ones, dropping some. The table shows fewer than 200,000 clones, with 85% occurring only once. This CDR3 has 15 residues. CDR1 and CDR2 (germline): SNHLY, FYNNEI. With 4 bases removed from V and 2 bases from J, the gap between germline ends came to 14 bases. The V and J genes are TRBV2 and TRBJ2-5, with D possibly matching TRBD1 (5 bases). Sequenced sample: PBMCs. The receptor was isolated from a man between 18 and 35 years old in good health and CMV-seropositive. This CDR3 is CASSAQGHLQETQYF. CDR3 nucleotides: TGTGCCAGCAGTGCTCAGGGTCATCTTCAAGAGACCCAGTACTTC.